This is a list of T cell receptor beta chains from one sample in a study of vaccination effects on CD4 cells after COVID-19. Sequencing used immunoSEQ multiplex PCR; TCRdb keeps in-frame clones, though not all of them. The sample includes under 80,000 clones, about 69% of them seen just once. What these receptors recognize is not known. The material was CD4+ T cells from PBMCs cultured with HIV peptides, obtained before COVID-19 vaccination. Receptors were obtained from a human donor who had a prior SARS-CoV-2 infection. Each CDR3 is given with its conserved first and last residue. The order of the fields is V gene, D gene, clone size, CDR3 length, J gene, CDR3 protein, CDR3 DNA. A D gene is named only where the DNA matches it firmly. Clone size is stated in some rows and not others, as once, few, many or a class when expanded.

>TRBV19|TRBD1|NA|14|TRBJ2-5
CASSMWDRVETQYF
TGTGCCAGTAGTATGTGGGACAGGGTAGAGACCCAGTACTTC
>TRBV6-6|TRBD1|NA|14|TRBJ1-3
CASRQGNSGNTIYF
TGTGCCAGCAGACAGGGGAACTCTGGAAACACCATATATTTT
>TRBV5-6|NA|NA|14|TRBJ2-4
CASSFQLAKNIQYF
TGTGCCAGCAGCTTCCAACTAGCCAAAAACATTCAGTACTTC
>TRBV5-4|NA|NA|14|TRBJ1-6
CASSLVGGVSPLHF
TGTGCCAGCAGCTTGGTGGGGGGCGTTTCACCCCTCCACTTT
>TRBV7-9|TRBD2|NA|18|TRBJ2-3
CASSLPPRLAGRTDTQYF
TGTGCCAGCAGCCTCCCCCCAAGACTAGCGGGTAGAACAGATACGCAGTATTTT
>TRBV5-4|TRBD2|NA|15|TRBJ2-5
CASSLAGGPQETQYF
TGTGCCAGCAGCTTAGCGGGAGGGCCCCAAGAGACCCAGTACTTC
>TRBV6-6|NA|NA|14|TRBJ1-4
CASSYSHRVEKLFF
TGTGCCAGCAGTTACTCCCACCGAGTTGAAAAACTGTTTTTT
>TRBV2|NA|NA|18|TRBJ1-1
CASSEEVLGLLSNTEAFF
TGTGCCAGCAGTGAGGAAGTGTTGGGGTTGCTATCGAACACTGAAGCTTTCTTT
>TRBV27|NA|NA|13|TRBJ2-1
CASSLLPWHEQFF
TGTGCCAGCAGTTTACTACCTTGGCATGAGCAGTTCTTC
>TRBV2|NA|NA|14|TRBJ1-2
CASRERGGYYGYTF
TGTGCCAGCAGAGAGAGGGGGGGCTACTATGGCTACACCTTC
>TRBV6-5|NA|NA|14|TRBJ2-7
CASSDPGKSYEQYF
TGTGCCAGCAGCGATCCCGGGAAATCCTACGAGCAGTACTTC
>TRBV7-9|NA|NA|17|TRBJ1-4
CASSSGDGFTTNEKLFF
TGTGCCAGCAGCTCGGGGGACGGGTTCACAACTAATGAAAAACTGTTTTTT
>TRBV5-4|TRBD1|NA|15|TRBJ2-5
CASSPQQGYQETQYF
TGTGCCAGCAGCCCCCAACAGGGGTACCAAGAGACCCAGTACTTC
>TRBV7-9|TRBD2|once|15|TRBJ2-3
CASSLAGGSTDTQYF
TGTGCCAGCAGCTTAGCGGGAGGGTCCACAGATACGCAGTATTTT
>TRBV7-2|TRBD2|NA|17|TRBJ2-5
CASSLVVRSGIGETQYF
TGTGCCAGCAGCTTAGTCGTCCGTAGCGGGATAGGGGAGACCCAGTACTTC
>TRBV18|NA|NA|14|TRBJ1-1
CASSALQGNTEAFF
TGTGCCAGCTCAGCGTTACAGGGGAACACTGAAGCTTTCTTT
>TRBV12-5|NA|few|13|TRBJ1-5
CASGLEGDQPQHF
TGTGCTAGTGGTTTGGAGGGGGACCAGCCCCAGCATTTT
>TRBV7-9|TRBD2|NA|16|TRBJ2-5
CASSRRSGAPRETQYF
TGTGCCAGCAGCCGCCGTAGCGGGGCCCCCCGTGAGACCCAGTACTTC
>TRBV5-6|TRBD1|few|16|TRBJ1-2
CASSSLGTGGNYGYTF
TGTGCCAGCAGCTCCCTAGGGACAGGGGGCAACTATGGCTACACCTTC
>TRBV30|NA|few|15|TRBJ2-2
CAWSVLPVNTGELFF
TGTGCCTGGAGTGTACTGCCCGTTAACACCGGGGAGCTGTTTTTT
>TRBV5-1|TRBD2|NA|17|TRBJ2-7
CASSSRMGTSTAYEQYF
TGCGCCAGCAGCTCCCGAATGGGGACTAGCACTGCCTACGAGCAGTACTTC
>TRBV5-1|TRBD1|few|17|TRBJ1-6
CASSLGPLDRGGSPLHF
TGCGCCAGCAGCTTGGGCCCCTTGGACAGGGGAGGATCACCCCTCCACTTT